What follows are 32 T cell receptor beta chains derived from one specimen sequenced in a study of T cell responses to AZD1222 COVID-19 vaccine. Sequenced by immunoSEQ multiplex PCR; TCRdb stores in-frame clones only, minus some. Among about 110,000 clones listed, roughly 80% were seen once. The sample consisted of peripheral blood, taken on day 0 of AZD1222 vaccination. These receptor sequences come from an adult in good health.

V gene TRBV10-3 combines with J gene TRBJ1-1, with no clear D. This CDR3 region has 14 residues. CDR1 is ENHRY, CDR2 SYGVKD, per germline. Trimming cost V 0 bases and J 4 bases, with 9 bases left between them. The CDR3 DNA reads as TGTGCCATCAGTGAGTCGAAGGGTCGCACTGAAGCTTTCTTT. Translation gives CAISESKGRTEAFF.

The chain joins TRBV7-2 to TRBJ2-5; D unresolved. This CDR3 is built from 18 residues. Germline CDR1 SGHTA, CDR2 FQGNSA. Between the trimmed V and J ends, which lost 1 base and 2 bases, there was a span of 20 bases. CDR3 bases: TGTGCCAGCAGCTTAGTCTCTTGGGGTAGAACAGCTCAAGAGACCCAGTACTTC. It yields the protein CASSLVSWGRTAQETQYF.

This clone is deemed medium-sized. The chain uses TRBV6-2 or TRBV6-3 and TRBJ2-7; 8 positions match TRBD1. Losses at the gene ends were 5 bases for V and 3 bases for J; bases not matched to a gene: 6. This CDR3 contains 14 residues. In germline, CDR1 is MNHEY, CDR2 SVGEGT. CDR3 sequence reads: CASSTRTGYYEQYF. The CDR3 nucleotides read TGTGCCAGCAGTACCAGGACAGGGTACTACGAGCAGTACTTC.

J is TRBJ2-5 and V is TRBV15; a possible D gene is TRBD2 (7 bases). The CDR3 has 17 residues. Germline V gene lookup returns CDR1 LNHNV and CDR2 YYDKDF (reference sequence). V lost 5 bases to trimming and J lost 7 bases, with 26 bases between them. CDR3 coding DNA: TGTGCCACCAGCCGGAATAGGGGGGAGGGCCAGGAGGGGACCCAGTACTTC. It is translated as CATSRNRGEGQEGTQYF.

This chain uses TRBV5-1 with TRBJ2-1; D not certain. There are 13 residues in the CDR3. With 5 bases removed from V and 4 bases from J, the gap between germline ends came to 10 bases. CDR1 is SGHRS and CDR2 is YFSETQ in the germline V gene. The CDR3 sequence: CASSAGSYNEQFF. The CDR3 DNA follows: TGCGCCAGCAGTGCTGGGTCTTACAATGAGCAGTTCTTC.

CDR3 coding DNA: TGTGCCAGCAGCTCTTTCGAGCTAACAGGAAACGAAGGGGAGCTGTTTTTT. Protein sequence: CASSSFELTGNEGELFF. The chain employs TRBV9 and TRBJ2-2; TRBD1 is a possible D gene (5 bases). Germline values: CDR1 SGDLS, CDR2 YYNGEE. The length of the CDR3 is 17 residues. V shed 4 bases and J shed 8 bases, with 24 bases lying between them.

This clone was seen more than once but under ten times. The chain uses TRBV27 and TRBJ2-1; TRBD2 agrees at 14 bases. This CDR3 has 18 residues. Germline lookup yields CDR1 MNHEY and CDR2 SMNVEV (reference sequence). Trimming at V came to 3 bases and at J to 7 bases, leaving 11 bases not matched to a gene. This CDR3 reads CASSLSGTSGSVSNEQFF. CDR3 in DNA: TGTGCCAGCAGTTTGTCAGGGACTAGCGGGAGTGTAAGTAATGAGCAGTTCTTC.

CDR3 in amino acids: CSVEDVGTGNTIYF. CDR3 nucleotides: TGCAGCGTTGAAGATGTAGGGACGGGAAACACCATATATTTT. This chain connects TRBV29-1 to TRBJ1-3; possibly TRBD1 for D (5 bases). Looked up from germline, CDR1 is SQVTM and CDR2 is ANQGSEA. Between the trimmed V and J ends, which lost 0 bases and 4 bases, there was a span of 10 bases. This CDR3 comprises 14 residues.

The chain combines TRBV28 with TRBJ1-5, with D tentatively TRBD1 (5 bases). The ends were cut back, 7 bases at V and 0 bases at J, with 13 bases in the middle. CDR3 length: 15 amino acids. Germline-derived CDR1 and CDR2 are MDHEN and SYDVKM. CDR3 nucleotide sequence: TGTGCCAGCACCCTGGGGGTAGATAGCAATCAGCCCCAGCATTTT. It is translated as CASTLGVDSNQPQHF.

This chain joins TRBV6-5 and TRBJ1-1; D might be TRBD1 (5 bases). Germline CDR1 and CDR2: MNHEY and SVGAGI. The V gene lost 4 bases and the J gene lost 6 bases, with 18 bases spanning the gap. The CDR3 consists of 15 residues. The CDR3, as DNA: TGTGCCAGCAGTTCCGAAGAGTGGGGCATCCCTGAAGCTTTCTTT. It specifies CASSSEEWGIPEAFF.

The chain carries TRBV13 and TRBJ1-1, with 7 bases lining up with TRBD1. The CDR3 runs 14 residues. The junction had 3 bases not matched to a gene; V was cut back by 4 bases and J by 1 base. Germline V gives CDR1 PRHDT, CDR2 FYEKMQ (reference sequence). The CDR3 DNA reads as TGTGCCAGCAGCTCCGACAGGGAGAACACTGAAGCTTTCTTT. Translation gives CASSSDRENTEAFF.

V usage is TRBV3-1 (or the pseudogene TRBV3-2) and J usage is TRBJ2-7; the D is unclear. CDR1 is LGHDT, CDR2 YNNKEL, per germline (reference sequence). The V and J ends lost 4 bases and 2 bases respectively, with 9 bases between them. This CDR3 spans 13 amino acids. In nucleotides, the CDR3 is TGTGCCAGCAGCCGAGACACCCCCTACGAGCAGTACTTC. This codes for CASSRDTPYEQYF.

CDR3: CASRTGIGVEPQHF. The CDR3 bases are TGTGCCAGCAGGACGGGAATCGGCGTCGAGCCCCAGCATTTT. This chain connects TRBV6-5 to TRBJ1-5; D ambiguous. Germline CDR1 reads MNHEY; CDR2 reads SVGAGI. Trimming pared 6 bases from V and 8 bases from J, leaving 17 bases between. This CDR3 region has 14 residues.

The chain carries TRBV6-2 or TRBV6-3 and TRBJ1-2, with 7 bases fitting TRBD1. CDR3 size: 15 residues. Germline CDR1 reads MNHEY; CDR2 reads SVGEGT. V was pared by 6 bases and J by 0 bases, with 7 bases of the junction left unmatched. CDR3 DNA: TGTGCCAGCAGCCGGGGACAGCCGGCTAACTATGGCTACACCTTC. Encoded protein: CASSRGQPANYGYTF.

This clone was recorded a few times. J is TRBJ2-3 and V is TRBV10-2, with D tentatively TRBD2 (6 bases). Trimming pared 5 bases from V and 5 bases from J, leaving 20 bases between. The CDR3 covers 16 residues. Germline V gives CDR1 WSHSY, CDR2 SAAADI. CDR3 sequence reads: CASSRTRAGGEDTQYF. CDR3 nucleotides: TGCGCCAGCAGTCGAACGAGAGCGGGTGGGGAAGATACGCAGTATTTT.

Notes on this clone: One junction end disagrees with the germline gene, perhaps due to a read error. The chain employs TRBV28 and TRBJ2-3; D not certain. The CDR3 has 13 amino acids. Germline-derived CDR1 and CDR2 are MDHEN and SYDVKM. This CDR3 reads CASILSGTDTQYF. The DNA for the CDR3 is TGTGCCAGCATTTTATCGGGCACAGATACGCAGTATTTT.

The chain joins TRBV9 to TRBJ2-7, with a possible D match to TRBD2 (6 bases). V dropped 0 bases and J dropped 3 bases, with 13 bases sitting between them. This CDR3 contains 15 residues. Germline V CDR1 and CDR2: SGDLS, YYNGEE. Here the CDR3 reads CASSVGPSGDYEQYF. Written as DNA, the CDR3 is TGTGCCAGCAGCGTAGGTCCTTCGGGGGACTACGAGCAGTACTTC.

The V and J genes are TRBV11-1 and TRBJ1-1; D is ambiguous. V lost 3 bases, J lost 1 base, and 12 bases lay in between. CDR1 SGHAT and CDR2 FQDESV come from the germline V gene (reference sequence). The CDR3 length is 15 residues. For the CDR3, the DNA is TGTGCCAGCAGCTTGGGGATTGGAGCGAACACTGAAGCTTTCTTT. Protein: CASSLGIGANTEAFF.

This chain connects TRBV6-5 to TRBJ2-7; 11 nucleotides match TRBD2. The J segment lost 2 bases and the V segment lost 2 bases, leaving 5 bases of the junction unmatched. There are 16 residues in the CDR3. CDR1 and CDR2 (germline): MNHEY, SVGAGI. The CDR3: CASSYDGTSGAYEQYF. CDR3 bases: TGTGCCAGCAGTTACGACGGGACTAGCGGAGCCTACGAGCAGTACTTC.

The chain couples TRBV30 to TRBJ1-3; D call uncertain. CDR1 GTSNPN and CDR2 SVGIG come from the germline V gene (reference sequence). Trimming cost V 6 bases and J 0 bases, with 9 bases left between them. There are 13 residues in the CDR3. Written as DNA, the CDR3 is TGTGCCTGCAGTATCGCCTCTGGAAACACCATATATTTT. This sequence encodes CACSIASGNTIYF.

CDR3 nucleotide sequence: TGTGCCAGTAGTATGCAAGGGGCGAACTATGGCTACACCTTC. It translates to CASSMQGANYGYTF. The rearrangement links TRBV19 to TRBJ1-2, with TRBD1 as a possible D gene (5 bases). This CDR3 has 14 amino acids. The germline V gene encodes CDR1 LNHDA and CDR2 SQIVND (reference sequence). The V gene lost 3 bases and the J gene lost 2 bases, with 10 bases spanning the gap.

This rearrangement joins TRBV11-1 to TRBJ2-5; 9 nucleotides match TRBD2. Germline V CDR1 and CDR2: SGHAT, FQDESV (reference sequence). After removal of 5 bases from V and 0 bases from J, the junction contained 7 bases not matched to a gene. CDR3 size: 16 residues. The CDR3 reads CASSHRLAVYQETQYF. The CDR3 region has the DNA TGTGCCAGCAGCCACCGACTAGCGGTTTACCAAGAGACCCAGTACTTC.

This clone was counted only a few times. V gene TRBV4-3 combines with J gene TRBJ2-3; 9 bases are shared with TRBD1. Germline CDR1 and CDR2: LGHNA and YSLEER. The CDR3 runs 17 residues. V lost 1 base to trimming and J lost 3 bases; unmatched junction nucleotides: 8. This chain's CDR3 is CASSQAPPGQGTDTQYF. DNA of the CDR3: TGCGCCAGCAGCCAAGCCCCCCCGGGACAGGGAACAGATACGCAGTATTTT.

The chain has TRBV5-1 and TRBJ2-6; 14 bases agree with TRBD2. V was pared by 4 bases and J by 3 bases, with 6 bases of the junction left unmatched. The CDR3 totals 18 residues. Germline V lookup: CDR1 SGHRS, CDR2 YFSETQ. This chain's CDR3 is CASSGGTSGRGGANVLTF. The CDR3 DNA follows: TGCGCCAGCAGCGGCGGGACTAGCGGGAGAGGTGGGGCCAACGTCCTGACTTTC.

This clone was observed a handful of times. V usage is TRBV3-1 (or the pseudogene TRBV3-2) and J usage is TRBJ2-7; D ambiguous. The germline V gene has CDR1 LGHDT and CDR2 YNNKEL (reference sequence). V lost 0 bases and J 0 bases, leaving 12 bases between the germline ends. This CDR3 has 16 amino acids. The CDR3 protein is CASSQDPAANSYEQYF. The DNA for the CDR3 is TGTGCCAGCAGCCAAGATCCCGCGGCAAACTCCTACGAGCAGTACTTC.

This chain connects TRBV3-1 (or the pseudogene TRBV3-2) to TRBJ2-1; D possibly corresponds to TRBD2 (6 bases). There are 15 residues in the CDR3. The germline V gene has CDR1 LGHDT and CDR2 YNNKEL (reference sequence). V was clipped by 4 bases and J by 5 bases, with 15 bases between them. The CDR3 DNA sequence: TGTGCCAGCAGCCCCCGGGATAGCGGTCACAATGAGCAGTTCTTC. Translated, it gives CASSPRDSGHNEQFF.

In nucleotides, the CDR3 is TGTGCCAGTAGTATAGCGCCGAGCTCCTACAATGAGCAGTTCTTC. It specifies CASSIAPSSYNEQFF. The chain recombines TRBV19 with TRBJ2-1; D call uncertain. The V gene's germline CDR1 is LNHDA and CDR2 SQIVND (reference sequence). The CDR3 covers 15 residues. V lost 1 base, J lost 0 bases, and 7 bases lay in between. Full variable domain (outside the CDR3, taken from reference TRBV19 and TRBJ2-1): DGGITQSPKYLFRKEGQNVTLSCEQNLNHDAMYWYRQDPGQGLRLIYYSQIVNDFQKGDIAEGYSVSREKKESFPLTVTSAQKNPTAFYLCASSIAPSSYNEQFFGPGTRLTVL.

The chain carries TRBV5-6 and TRBJ2-7; 9 nucleotides agree with TRBD1. Losses at the gene ends were 5 bases for V and 5 bases for J; bases not matched to a gene: 11. The germline CDR1 and CDR2 sequences are SGHDT and YYEEEE. The CDR3 is 15 amino acids. This CDR3 reads CASSPYGQGRNEQYF. The CDR3 region has the DNA TGTGCCAGCAGTCCCTATGGACAGGGGAGAAACGAGCAGTACTTC.

V gene TRBV28 combines with J gene TRBJ2-5; the D is unclear. Germline values: CDR1 MDHEN, CDR2 SYDVKM. The CDR3 covers 13 residues. V lost 1 base to trimming and J lost 3 bases, with 6 bases between them. CDR3 in DNA: TGTGCCAGCAGTTTATACTCGGAAGAGACCCAGTACTTC. It codes for CASSLYSEETQYF.

CDR3 sequence: CASSPGEMNTEAFF. DNA of the CDR3: TGTGCCAGCAGTCCAGGGGAAATGAACACTGAAGCTTTCTTT. The J gene is TRBJ1-1, the V gene TRBV6-5; possibly TRBD1 for D (6 bases). The CDR3 sequence is 14 residues long. CDR1 is MNHEY, CDR2 SVGAGI, per germline. V was cut by 5 bases and J by 0 bases, with 10 bases left in between.

Only one count was recorded for this clone. The gene calls are TRBV29-1 and TRBJ2-7; TRBD1 matches 9 bases. With 7 bases clipped from V and 5 bases from J, the junction kept 6 bases outside the gene matches. The CDR3 extends over 12 amino acids. Germline CDR1 and CDR2: SQVTM and ANQGSEA. The CDR3 region has the DNA TGCAGCGGGACAGGGGCCGCCCACGAGCAGTACTTC. Translation gives CSGTGAAHEQYF.

The rearrangement joins TRBV27 to TRBJ2-1, with 10 bases that match TRBD1. This CDR3 comprises 15 residues. V shed 6 bases, J shed 6 bases, and the junction held 8 bases outside the gene matches. Germline V CDR1 and CDR2: MNHEY, SMNVEV (reference sequence). CDR3 residues: CASSRWGQGPNEQFF. The CDR3 region has the DNA TGTGCCAGCAGCCGTTGGGGACAGGGGCCCAATGAGCAGTTCTTC.